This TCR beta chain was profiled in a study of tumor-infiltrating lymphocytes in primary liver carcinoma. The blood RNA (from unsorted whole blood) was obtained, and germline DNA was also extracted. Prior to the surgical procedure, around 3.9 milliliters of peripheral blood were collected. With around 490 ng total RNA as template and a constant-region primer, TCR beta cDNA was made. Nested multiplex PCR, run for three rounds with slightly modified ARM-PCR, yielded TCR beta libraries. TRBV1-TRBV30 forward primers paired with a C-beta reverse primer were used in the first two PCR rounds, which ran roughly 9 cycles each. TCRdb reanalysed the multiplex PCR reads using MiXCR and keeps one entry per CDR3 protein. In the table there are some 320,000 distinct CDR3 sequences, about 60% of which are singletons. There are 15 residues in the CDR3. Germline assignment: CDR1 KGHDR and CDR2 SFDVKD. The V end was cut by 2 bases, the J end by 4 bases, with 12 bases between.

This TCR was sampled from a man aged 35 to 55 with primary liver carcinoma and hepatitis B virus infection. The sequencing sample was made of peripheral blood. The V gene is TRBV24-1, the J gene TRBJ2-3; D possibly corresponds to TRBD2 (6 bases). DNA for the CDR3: TGTGCCACCAGTGATTCCGTGACGGGGGCAGATACGCAGTATTTT. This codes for CATSDSVTGADTQYF.